The subject of this entry is one T cell receptor beta chain. These data originate in a study of T cells expressing NK-cell markers. The CDR3 loop spans 15 amino acids. From the 5' RACE reads, TCRdb lists one entry per CDR3 protein and no DNA. The repertoire table contains about 460,000 distinct CDR3 sequences. This TCR was recovered from a woman aged 50 to 60 in good health. Sample: blood T cells: a sorted CD56 or NKG2C T cell subset, CD4+ or CD8+ T cells, or bulk PBMC T cells (not recorded which). The chain carries TRBV12-3 or TRBV12-4 and TRBJ2-3; without DNA, the TCRdb call of TRBD1 cannot be checked. CDR3: CASSTKAGVADTQYF.